A single sample is the source of the 6 T cell receptor beta chains below, sequenced in a study of cytomegalovirus exposure and HLA in healthy donors (dated by TCRdb to between 2016 and 2019). Library construction relied on the immunoSEQ multiplex PCR assay. In its TCRdb copy, this immuneACCESS table keeps in-frame sequences only and misses some clones. Where compared with another copy, unresolved V genes explain less than half of these, and the others have no known cause. This sample has roughly 140,000 clones in its table, and roughly 88% of those were observed once. The biggest ten clones account for 6.5% to 8.5% of the sample. The sample was PBMCs. The source of these receptors is a woman in her late teens or twenties in good health and CMV-seropositive.

The V and J genes are TRBV2 and TRBJ2-3, with D perhaps matching TRBD2 (5 bases). The CDR3 has 14 residues. Germline V gives CDR1 SNHLY, CDR2 FYNNEI. Deletions cut 2 bases from V and 1 base from J, with 7 bases between. The chain's CDR3 is CASSEQRRTDTQYF. DNA of the CDR3: TGTGCCAGCAGTGAACAGCGGCGCACAGATACGCAGTATTTT.

The rearrangement joins TRBV27 to TRBJ2-3; D is perhaps TRBD1 (6 bases). V lost 5 bases and J 5 bases, leaving 20 bases between the germline ends. Germline V gene sequence: CDR1 MNHEY, CDR2 SMNVEV (reference sequence). This CDR3 is built from 16 residues. Here the CDR3 reads CASSQGLTRRVDTQYF. CDR3 in DNA: TGTGCCAGCAGTCAGGGGCTTACTAGAAGGGTAGATACGCAGTATTTT.

The chain is built from TRBV27 and TRBJ1-2; 8 nucleotides line up with TRBD1. The junction had 6 bases not matched to a gene; V was cut back by 6 bases and J by 3 bases. CDR3 length: 14 amino acids. The germline gives CDR1 MNHEY, CDR2 SMNVEV (reference sequence). The CDR3 protein is CASSRRGQDYGYTF. The CDR3 DNA sequence: TGTGCCAGCAGCCGCAGGGGGCAAGACTATGGCTACACCTTC.

This rearrangement joins TRBV5-4 to TRBJ2-3; 13 bases agree with TRBD2. This CDR3 contains 16 residues. Germline V CDR1 and CDR2: SGHNT, YYREEE (reference sequence). Losses at the gene ends were 5 bases for V and 2 bases for J; bases not matched to a gene: 5. The CDR3 DNA is TGTGCCAGCAGTGAGGGACTAGCGGGACTCACAGATACGCAGTATTTT. Residues: CASSEGLAGLTDTQYF.

The chain carries TRBV5-4 and TRBJ1-2, with D maybe TRBD1 (6 bases). The CDR3 covers 19 residues. Germline CDR1 is SGHNT and CDR2 is YYREEE (reference sequence). Between the trimmed V and J ends, which lost 0 bases and 1 base, there was a span of 22 bases. The CDR3 region is CASSLGSSDSQAFNYGYTF. CDR3 DNA: TGTGCCAGCAGCTTGGGCTCATCGGACAGCCAGGCCTTTAACTATGGCTACACCTTC. Variable domain in full (rest from reference TRBV5-4 and TRBJ1-2): ETGVTQSPTHLIKTRGQQVTLRCSSQSGHNTVSWYQQALGQGPQFIFQYYREEENGRGNFPPRFSGLQFPNYSSELNVNALELDDSALYLCASSLGSSDSQAFNYGYTFGSGTRLTVV.

The chain is built from TRBV28 and TRBJ1-6, with unresolved D. This CDR3 contains 17 residues. Between the trimmed V and J ends, which lost 6 bases and 5 bases, there was a span of 20 bases. Germline CDR1 MDHEN, CDR2 SYDVKM. Here the CDR3 DNA reads TGTGCCAGCAGCTGGGGTCGGCGGGTATCCGATAATTCACCCCTCCACTTT. This gives the protein CASSWGRRVSDNSPLHF. The entire variable domain, with the rest obtained from reference TRBV28 and TRBJ1-6, is as follows: DVKVTQSSRYLVKRTGEKVFLECVQDMDHENMFWYRQDPGLGLRLIYFSYDVKMKEKGDIPEGYSVSREKKERFSLILESASTNQTSMYLCASSWGRRVSDNSPLHFGNGTRLTVT.